These 18 T cell receptor beta chains originate from one sample sequenced in a study of blood T cell repertoires in COVID-19. TCRdb's table, derived via immunoSEQ multiplex PCR, lists solely in-frame clones and lacks some. This table holds around 250,000 clones, approximately 87% found once. The sequenced material came from peripheral blood. All receptors derive from a man aged 60 to 75 with acute or convalescent COVID-19.

CDR3 in amino acids: CASSLQGPTEAFF. The CDR3, as DNA: TGTGCCAGCAGCCTCCAGGGTCCCACTGAAGCTTTCTTT. The V call is TRBV7-3, the J call TRBJ1-1; a weak D match, TRBD1 (5 bases). This CDR3 is 13 amino acids long. Trimming cost V 5 bases and J 4 bases, with 11 bases left between them. The germline gives CDR1 SGHTA, CDR2 FQGTGA.

Details on this clone: Germline and junction disagree at one end, which may indicate a read error. The chain couples TRBV19 to TRBJ2-2; D remains ambiguous. In germline, CDR1 is LNHDA, CDR2 SQIVND (reference sequence). The CDR3 loop spans 13 amino acids. The DNA of the CDR3 is TGTGCCAGTAGTATTTTCGACACCGAGGAGCTGTTTTTT. The encoded protein is CASSIFDTEELFF.

The genes are TRBV6-5 and TRBJ2-1; D is unclear. The V and J ends lost 0 bases and 10 bases respectively, with 10 bases between them. CDR3 length: 13 amino acids. In germline, CDR1 is MNHEY, CDR2 SVGAGI. The CDR3 protein is CASSYSTASEQFF. Written as DNA, the CDR3 is TGTGCCAGCAGTTACTCGACTGCATCCGAGCAGTTCTTC.

V gene TRBV23-1 combines with J gene TRBJ2-3; 11 positions match TRBD1. TRBV23-1 belongs to the ORF category, with a function that is uncertain. V lost 6 bases, J lost 0 bases, and 8 bases stayed unmatched. CDR3 length equals 17 residues. The CDR3 sequence: CASSPSGQGDSTDTQYF. For the CDR3, the DNA is TGCGCCAGCAGCCCCTCGGGACAGGGGGATAGCACAGATACGCAGTATTTT.

As concerns this clone: An end of the junction differs from the germline gene, which may be a read error. This sequence joins TRBV7-3 and TRBJ2-3; 13 bases fit TRBD2. The germline V gene encodes CDR1 SGHTA and CDR2 FQGTGA. The CDR3 length is 16 residues. The CDR3 protein is CASSPRTSGSRDTQYF. CDR3 coding DNA: TGTGCCAGCAGCCCTCGGACTAGCGGGAGCAGAGATACGCAGTATTTT.

This chain links TRBV15 with TRBJ1-1; maybe TRBD1 (5 bases). From germline, CDR1 is LNHNV and CDR2 YYDKDF (reference sequence). This CDR3 contains 15 residues. The V end was cut by 4 bases, the J end by 1 base, with 13 bases between. The CDR3, as DNA: TGTGCCACCAGCAAAGGAGGGGTGGGGAACACTGAAGCTTTCTTT. It is translated as CATSKGGVGNTEAFF.

The genes are TRBV4-2 and TRBJ1-1, with D possibly TRBD1 on 5 matching bases. The CDR3 is 16 amino acids. V was trimmed by 0 bases and J by 4 bases, leaving 15 bases between them. CDR1 is LGHNA and CDR2 is YNFKEQ in the germline V gene. The CDR3 region has the DNA TGTGCCAGCAGCCAAGACCAAGCGGGGGTGAGCACTGAAGCTTTCTTT. Translation: CASSQDQAGVSTEAFF.

The chain carries TRBV4-3 and TRBJ1-1; 9 bases map to TRBD1. The junction had 3 bases not matched to a gene; V was cut back by 3 bases and J by 4 bases. The CDR3 loop spans 14 amino acids. Germline V lookup: CDR1 LGHNA, CDR2 YSLEER. The CDR3 reads CASSHLTGGTEAFF. The CDR3 coding sequence is TGCGCCAGCAGCCACTTGACAGGGGGCACTGAAGCTTTCTTT.

This clone was counted between two and nine times. The chain couples TRBV6-6 to TRBJ2-7, with TRBD2 matching 9 bases. The CDR3 totals 16 residues. Trimming at V came to 5 bases and at J to 0 bases, leaving 8 bases not matched to a gene. Germline V gives CDR1 MNHNY, CDR2 SVGAGI (reference sequence). CDR3 bases: TGTGCCAGCAGTCCGCCGGGCGGGAGGGCCTCCTACGAGCAGTACTTC. Amino acid sequence: CASSPPGGRASYEQYF.

V and J are TRBV21-1 and TRBJ2-7; whether TRBD1, the table's D call, matches the DNA was not checked. TRBV21-1 is a known pseudogene. CDR3 length: 12 amino acids. In DNA form, the CDR3 reads TGTGCCAGCAGAGACAGGGGGGACGAGCAGTACTTC. Amino acid sequence: CASRDRGDEQYF.

The genes are TRBV19 and TRBJ2-5, with a tentative D call TRBD2 (6 bases). V lost 2 bases and J 3 bases, leaving 10 bases between the germline ends. Per germline, CDR1 LNHDA and CDR2 SQIVND (reference sequence). There are 14 residues in the CDR3. CDR3 sequence (DNA): TGTGCCAGTAGTATAACGGGAGAAAAAGAGACCCAGTACTTC. Translation gives CASSITGEKETQYF. The variable domain in full, with the rest retrieved from reference TRBV19 and TRBJ2-5, is DGGITQSPKYLFRKEGQNVTLSCEQNLNHDAMYWYRQDPGQGLRLIYYSQIVNDFQKGDIAEGYSVSREKKESFPLTVTSAQKNPTAFYLCASSITGEKETQYFGPGTRLLVL.

The genes are TRBV28 and TRBJ1-5; 8 bases are shared with TRBD1. V lost 2 bases and J lost 4; bases outside the gene matches: 4. Germline CDR1 is MDHEN and CDR2 is SYDVKM. The CDR3 totals 15 residues. For the CDR3, the DNA is TGTGCCAGCAGTTTAGACAGGGGAGTAAATCAGCCCCAGCATTTT. This sequence encodes CASSLDRGVNQPQHF. Supplemented by reference TRBV28 and TRBJ1-5, the full variable domain reads DVKVTQSSRYLVKRTGEKVFLECVQDMDHENMFWYRQDPGLGLRLIYFSYDVKMKEKGDIPEGYSVSREKKERFSLILESASTNQTSMYLCASSLDRGVNQPQHFGDGTRLSIL.

Comment on this clone: One end of the junction is discordant with germline, which a read error may explain. DNA for the CDR3: TGTGCTAGCAGCTTAGTCTCGGGGGACACCGGGGAGCTGTTTTTT. Amino acid sequence: CASSLVSGDTGELFF. The chain has TRBV7-7 and TRBJ2-2, with a tentative D call TRBD2 (6 bases). Looked up from germline, CDR1 is SSHAT and CDR2 is FNYEAQ (reference sequence). The CDR3 runs to 15 residues.

The V call is TRBV18, the J call TRBJ1-2; possible D gene TRBD1, 5 bases. This CDR3 comprises 15 residues. The germline gives CDR1 KGHSH, CDR2 LQKENI. V was cut by 2 bases and J by 1 base, with 11 bases left in between. Here the CDR3 reads CASSPAGTLNYGYTF. The CDR3 DNA follows: TGTGCCAGCTCACCAGCGGGGACCCTTAACTATGGCTACACCTTC. The full variable domain, its missing parts supplied by reference TRBV18 and TRBJ1-2, is NAGVMQNPRHLVRRRGQEARLRCSPMKGHSHVYWYRQLPEEGLKFMVYLQKENIIDESGMPKERFSAEFPKEGPSILRIQQVVRGDSAAYFCASSPAGTLNYGYTFGSGTRLTVV.

The gene calls are TRBV18 and TRBJ2-1; D may be TRBD2 (6 bases). CDR3 length: 14 residues. Trimming cost V 3 bases and J 4 bases, with 10 bases left between them. From germline, CDR1 is KGHSH and CDR2 LQKENI. CDR3 bases: TGTGCCAGCTCACCCCGGGAGAGATACAATGAGCAGTTCTTC. Translation: CASSPRERYNEQFF.

A few counts support this clone. J is TRBJ2-7 and V is TRBV3-1 (or the pseudogene TRBV3-2); TRBD1 matches 8 bases. Germline CDR1 reads LGHDT; CDR2 reads YNNKEL (reference sequence). The CDR3 sequence is 13 residues long. The V segment lost 2 bases and the J segment 9 bases; nucleotides outside the gene matches: 6. The CDR3 loop is CASSQKRTGTQYF. For the CDR3, the DNA is TGTGCCAGCAGCCAAAAACGGACAGGGACGCAGTACTTC.

The chain is built from TRBV28 and TRBJ2-5; 8 nucleotides line up with TRBD1. V shed 7 bases, J shed 5 bases, and the junction held 9 bases outside the gene matches. Germline V gene data show CDR1 as MDHEN and CDR2 as SYDVKM. The CDR3 runs 14 residues. The chain's CDR3 is CASTPAGGRETQYF. CDR3 nucleotides: TGTGCCAGCACTCCGGCAGGGGGCCGGGAGACCCAGTACTTC.

This clone was picked up one time. The J gene is TRBJ1-2, the V gene TRBV28; D remains unclear. V lost 4 bases to trimming and J lost 8 bases, with 8 bases between them. The CDR3 extends over 11 amino acids. Germline V CDR1 and CDR2: MDHEN, SYDVKM. CDR3 region: CASSSRQGYTF. The CDR3 DNA reads as TGTGCCAGCAGTTCCCGTCAGGGCTACACCTTC.